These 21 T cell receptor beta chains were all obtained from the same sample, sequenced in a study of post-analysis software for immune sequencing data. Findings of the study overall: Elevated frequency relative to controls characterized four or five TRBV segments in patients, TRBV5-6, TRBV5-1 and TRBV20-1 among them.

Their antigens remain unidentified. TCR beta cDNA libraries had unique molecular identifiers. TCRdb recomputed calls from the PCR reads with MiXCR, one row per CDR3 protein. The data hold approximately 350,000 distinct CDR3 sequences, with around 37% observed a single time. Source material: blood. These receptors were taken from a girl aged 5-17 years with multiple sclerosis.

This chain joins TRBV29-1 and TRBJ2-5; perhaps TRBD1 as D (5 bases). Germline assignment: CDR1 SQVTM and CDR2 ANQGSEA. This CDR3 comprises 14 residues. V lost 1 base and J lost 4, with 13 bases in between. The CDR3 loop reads CSVEGAGKGETQYF. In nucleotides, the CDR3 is TGCAGCGTTGAAGGGGCAGGGAAGGGAGAGACCCAGTACTTC.

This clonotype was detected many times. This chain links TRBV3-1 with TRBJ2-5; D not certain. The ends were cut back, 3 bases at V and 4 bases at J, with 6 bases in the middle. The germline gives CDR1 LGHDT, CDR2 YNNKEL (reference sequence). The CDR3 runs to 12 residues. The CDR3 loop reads CASSQPGETQYF. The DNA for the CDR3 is TGTGCCAGCAGCCAGCCGGGAGAGACCCAGTACTTC.

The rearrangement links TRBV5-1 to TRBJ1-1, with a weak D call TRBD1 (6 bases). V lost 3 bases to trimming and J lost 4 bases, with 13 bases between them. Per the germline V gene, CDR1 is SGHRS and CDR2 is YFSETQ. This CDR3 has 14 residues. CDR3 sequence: CASSSRGGGTEAFF. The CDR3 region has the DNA TGCGCCAGCAGCTCTCGGGGGGGCGGCACTGAAGCTTTCTTT. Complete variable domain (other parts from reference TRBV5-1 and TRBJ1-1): KAGVTQTPRYLIKTRGQQVTLSCSPISGHRSVSWYQQTPGQGLQFLFEYFSETQRNKGNFPGRFSGRQFSNSRSEMNVSTLELGDSALYLCASSSRGGGTEAFFGQGTRLTVV.

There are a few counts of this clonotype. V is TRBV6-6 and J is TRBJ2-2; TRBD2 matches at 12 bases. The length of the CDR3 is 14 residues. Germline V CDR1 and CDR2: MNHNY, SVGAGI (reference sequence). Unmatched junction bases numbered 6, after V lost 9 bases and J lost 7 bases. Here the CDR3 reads CASRLAGDGGELFF. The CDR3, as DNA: TGTGCCAGTAGACTAGCGGGGGACGGCGGGGAGCTGTTTTTT.

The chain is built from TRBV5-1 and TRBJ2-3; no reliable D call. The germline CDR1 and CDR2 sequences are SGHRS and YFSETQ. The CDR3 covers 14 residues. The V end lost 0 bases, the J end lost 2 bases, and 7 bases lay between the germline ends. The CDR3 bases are TGCGCCAGCAGCTTGGGGTTGGACACAGATACGCAGTATTTT. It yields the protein CASSLGLDTDTQYF.

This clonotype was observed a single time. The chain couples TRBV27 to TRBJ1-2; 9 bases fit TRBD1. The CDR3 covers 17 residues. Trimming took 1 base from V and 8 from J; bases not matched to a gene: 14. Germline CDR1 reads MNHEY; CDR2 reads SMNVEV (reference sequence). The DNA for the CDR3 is TGTGCCAGCAGTTTATTTAGGGACAGGGAGAAGACAGGGGGCTACACCTTC. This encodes CASSLFRDREKTGGYTF.

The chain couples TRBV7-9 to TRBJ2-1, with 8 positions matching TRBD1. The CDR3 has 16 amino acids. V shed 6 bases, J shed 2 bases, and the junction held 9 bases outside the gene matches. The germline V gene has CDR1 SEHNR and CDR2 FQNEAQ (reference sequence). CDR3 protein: CASSRAGGAAYNEQFF. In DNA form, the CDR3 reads TGTGCCAGCAGTCGTGCAGGGGGCGCCGCCTACAATGAGCAGTTCTTC. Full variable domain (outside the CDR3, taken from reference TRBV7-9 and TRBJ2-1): DTGVSQNPRHKITKRGQNVTFRCDPISEHNRLYWYRQTLGQGPEFLTYFQNEAQLEKSRLLSDRFSAERPKGSFSTLEIQRTEQGDSAMYLCASSRAGGAAYNEQFFGPGTRLTVL.

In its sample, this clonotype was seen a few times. DNA of the CDR3: TGCGCCAGCAGCCCCCGAAGATATAGCGGGGCGGGCACAGATACGCAGTATTTT. Translation: CASSPRRYSGAGTDTQYF. This chain uses TRBV4-1 with TRBJ2-3; 8 bases map to TRBD2. Germline CDR1 MGHRA, CDR2 YSYEKL. This CDR3 region has 18 residues. J gave up 1 base and V 4 bases, and 13 bases lay outside the gene matches.

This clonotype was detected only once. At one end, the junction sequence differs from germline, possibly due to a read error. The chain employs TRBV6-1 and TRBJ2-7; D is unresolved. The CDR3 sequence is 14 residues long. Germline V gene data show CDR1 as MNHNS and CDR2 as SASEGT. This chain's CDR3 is CAGSVERRSYEQYF. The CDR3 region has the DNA TGTGCCGGCAGTGTTGAGAGGCGGTCCTACGAGCAGTACTTC.

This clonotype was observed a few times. CDR3 protein: CASSRGGGGGYEQYF. The CDR3 DNA reads as TGTGCCAGCAGCCGTGGTGGGGGCGGGGGATACGAGCAGTACTTC. The V call is TRBV3-1, the J call TRBJ2-7; weak D call: TRBD2 (7 bases). Trimming cost V 4 bases and J 4 bases, with 17 bases left between them. This CDR3 region has 15 residues. The germline gives CDR1 LGHDT, CDR2 YNNKEL (reference sequence).

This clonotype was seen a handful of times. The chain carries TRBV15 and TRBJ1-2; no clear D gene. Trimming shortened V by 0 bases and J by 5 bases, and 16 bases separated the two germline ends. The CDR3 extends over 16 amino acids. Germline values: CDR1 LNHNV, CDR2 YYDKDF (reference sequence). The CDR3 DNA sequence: TGTGCCACCAGCAGAGATTGGGCAAAACTAGAGTATGGCTACACCTTC. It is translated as CATSRDWAKLEYGYTF.

CDR3 nucleotide sequence: TGTGCCAGCAGCCCAGGGCCTCCTCGGGATACGCAGTATTTT. Translation gives CASSPGPPRDTQYF. The chain carries TRBV7-2 and TRBJ2-3; TRBD1 might be the D (5 bases). V lost 5 bases and J lost 6, with 15 bases in between. The CDR3 covers 14 residues. Germline V gene sequence: CDR1 SGHTA, CDR2 FQGNSA.

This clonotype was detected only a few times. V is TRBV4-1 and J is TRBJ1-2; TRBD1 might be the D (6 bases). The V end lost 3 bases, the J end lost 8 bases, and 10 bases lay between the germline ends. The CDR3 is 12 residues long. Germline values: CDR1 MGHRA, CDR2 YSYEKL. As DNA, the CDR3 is TGCGCCAGCAGCCATACAGGGTTCGGCTACACCTTC. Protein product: CASSHTGFGYTF.

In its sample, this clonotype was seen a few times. CDR3 nucleotides: TGTGCCAGCGGAAATACCGGGACCCAAGCTAACTATGGCTACACCTTC. Translation gives CASGNTGTQANYGYTF. The chain combines TRBV7-9 with TRBJ1-2; a possible D gene is TRBD1 (5 bases). The V gene lost 8 bases and the J gene lost 0 bases, with 19 bases spanning the gap. Germline CDR1 reads SEHNR; CDR2 reads FQNEAQ (reference sequence). This CDR3 has 16 amino acids.

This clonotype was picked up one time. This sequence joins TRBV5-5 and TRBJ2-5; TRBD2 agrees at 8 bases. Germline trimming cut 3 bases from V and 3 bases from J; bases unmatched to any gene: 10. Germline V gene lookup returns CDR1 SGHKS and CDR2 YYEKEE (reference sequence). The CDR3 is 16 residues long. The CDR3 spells CASSWGAGAVKETQYF. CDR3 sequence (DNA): TGTGCCAGCAGCTGGGGAGCGGGGGCCGTTAAAGAGACCCAGTACTTC.

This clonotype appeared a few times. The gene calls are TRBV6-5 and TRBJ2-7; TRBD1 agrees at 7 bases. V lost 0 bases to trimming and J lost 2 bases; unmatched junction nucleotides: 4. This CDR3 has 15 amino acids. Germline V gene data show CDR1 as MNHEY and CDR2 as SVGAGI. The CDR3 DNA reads TGTGCCAGCAGTTACTCGGGGACAGACACCTACGAGCAGTACTTC. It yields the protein CASSYSGTDTYEQYF.

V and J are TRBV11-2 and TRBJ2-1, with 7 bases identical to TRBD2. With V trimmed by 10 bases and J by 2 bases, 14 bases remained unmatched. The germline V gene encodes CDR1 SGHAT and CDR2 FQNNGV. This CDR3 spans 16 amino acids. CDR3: CATRPRVLATYNEQFF. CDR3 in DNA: TGTGCCACCAGGCCTAGGGTACTAGCGACCTACAATGAGCAGTTCTTC.

The CDR3 is CASTEVRGNYGYTF. The CDR3 nucleotides read TGTGCCAGCACCGAGGTTCGGGGGAACTATGGCTACACCTTC. The chain uses TRBV6-5 and TRBJ1-2; weak D call: TRBD1 (5 bases). Trimming cost V 7 bases and J 2 bases, with 14 bases left between them. The germline V gene has CDR1 MNHEY and CDR2 SVGAGI. The CDR3 is 14 residues long.

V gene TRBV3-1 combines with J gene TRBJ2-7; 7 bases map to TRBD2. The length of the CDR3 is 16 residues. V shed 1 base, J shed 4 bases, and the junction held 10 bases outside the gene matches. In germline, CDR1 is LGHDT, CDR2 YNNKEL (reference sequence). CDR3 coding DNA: TGTGCCAGCAGCCAAGGGACACCGGGACTATCATACGAGCAGTACTTC. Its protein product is CASSQGTPGLSYEQYF.

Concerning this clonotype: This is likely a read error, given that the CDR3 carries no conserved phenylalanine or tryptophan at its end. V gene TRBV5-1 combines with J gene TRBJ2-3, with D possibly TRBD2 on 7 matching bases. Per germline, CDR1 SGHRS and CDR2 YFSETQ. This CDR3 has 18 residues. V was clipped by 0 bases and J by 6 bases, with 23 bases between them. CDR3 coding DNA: TGCGCCAGCAGCTTGGCTTTCCCTGGCGGGGGCGAGTACGATACGCAGTATTGT. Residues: CASSLAFPGGGEYDTQYC.

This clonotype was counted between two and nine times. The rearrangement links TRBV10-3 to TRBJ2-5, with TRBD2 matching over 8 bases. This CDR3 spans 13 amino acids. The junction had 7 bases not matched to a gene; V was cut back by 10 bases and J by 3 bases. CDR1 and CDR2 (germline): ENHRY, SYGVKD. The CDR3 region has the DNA TGTGCCACGGGGGGGGCTGGGGAAGAGACCCAGTACTTC. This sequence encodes CATGGAGEETQYF.